The sequence of this TCR beta chain was determined in a study of T cells in tuberculosis. The sample's time point: new active TB diagnosis, blood taken before or within 7 days of starting treatment. Germline V CDR1 and CDR2: MNHEY, SVGAGI. This CDR3 is built from 14 residues. Trimming at V came to 10 bases and at J to 0 bases, leaving 5 bases not matched to a gene. Data came from immunoSEQ multiplex PCR; TCRdb stores just in-frame clones and leaves some out. The top ten hold roughly 2.3% of the sample, which has under 45,000 clones, approximately 89% seen once. The source is an adult with tuberculosis. V is TRBV6-5 and J is TRBJ2-2; TRBD1 agrees at 7 bases. The sequences come from PBMCs, collected at tuberculosis diagnosis. In nucleotides, the CDR3 is TGTGCCACCTTAGACAGGGCGAACACCGGGGAGCTGTTTTTT. This codes for CATLDRANTGELFF.